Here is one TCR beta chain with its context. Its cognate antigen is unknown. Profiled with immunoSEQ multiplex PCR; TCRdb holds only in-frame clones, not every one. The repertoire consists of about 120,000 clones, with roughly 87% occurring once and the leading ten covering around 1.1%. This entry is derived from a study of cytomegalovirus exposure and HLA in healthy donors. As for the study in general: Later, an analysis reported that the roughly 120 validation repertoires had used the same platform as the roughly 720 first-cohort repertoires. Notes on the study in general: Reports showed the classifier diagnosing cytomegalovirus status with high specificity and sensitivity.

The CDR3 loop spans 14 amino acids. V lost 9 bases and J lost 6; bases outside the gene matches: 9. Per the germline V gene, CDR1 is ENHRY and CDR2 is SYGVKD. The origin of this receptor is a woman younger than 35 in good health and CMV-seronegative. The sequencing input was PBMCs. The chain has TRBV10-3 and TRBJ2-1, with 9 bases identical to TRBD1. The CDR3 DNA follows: TGTGCCATTCGGCCGGGACAGGGTGGCAATGAGCAGTTCTTC. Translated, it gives CAIRPGQGGNEQFF.